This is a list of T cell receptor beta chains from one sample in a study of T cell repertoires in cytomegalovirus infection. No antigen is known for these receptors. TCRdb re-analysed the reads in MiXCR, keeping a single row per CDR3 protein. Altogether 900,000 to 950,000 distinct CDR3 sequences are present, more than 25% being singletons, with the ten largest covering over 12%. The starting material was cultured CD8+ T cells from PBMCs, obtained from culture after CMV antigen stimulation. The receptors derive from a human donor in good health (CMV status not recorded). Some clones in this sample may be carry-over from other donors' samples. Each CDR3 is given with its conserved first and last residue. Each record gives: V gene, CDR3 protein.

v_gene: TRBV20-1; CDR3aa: CSARDLGQGDGTEAFF
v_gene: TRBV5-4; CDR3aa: CASSLNLPRSEAFF
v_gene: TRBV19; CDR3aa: CASSIQGASETQYF
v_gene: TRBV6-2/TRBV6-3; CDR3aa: CASSYGSPLSYNEQFF
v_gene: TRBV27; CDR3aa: CASSPINVEGATGYTF
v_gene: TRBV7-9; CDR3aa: CASTGLAGGFPYNEQFF
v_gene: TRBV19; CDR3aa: CASSLGDRDNEQFF
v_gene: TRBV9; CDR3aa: CASSVESSGGAVYEHFF
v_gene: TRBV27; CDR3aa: CASSLLVQGAYEQFF
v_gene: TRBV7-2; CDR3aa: CASSIGQGGSNTIYF
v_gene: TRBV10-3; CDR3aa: CAIRTRRDGYTF
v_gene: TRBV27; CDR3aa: CASSLFSTETQYF
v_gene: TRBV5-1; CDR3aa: CASSLEGGFYEKLFF
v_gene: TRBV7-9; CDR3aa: CASSSQAGTEAFF
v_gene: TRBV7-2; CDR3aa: CASSLGLAGGRETQYF
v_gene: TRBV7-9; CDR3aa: CAIHPAGVNEQFF
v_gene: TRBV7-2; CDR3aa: CASSWWTSGGAYVGELFF
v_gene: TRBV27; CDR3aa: CASSSRVDEQYF
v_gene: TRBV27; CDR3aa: CASSWGGGNTEAFF
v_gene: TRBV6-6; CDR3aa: CASSYVSGGRTDTQYF
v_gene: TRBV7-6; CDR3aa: CASSVDRVRHNEQFF
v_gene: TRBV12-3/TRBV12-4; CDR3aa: CASSGGAHTGELFF
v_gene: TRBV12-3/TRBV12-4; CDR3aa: CASSLRLARNTGELFF
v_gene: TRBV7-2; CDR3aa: CASSLDVYSNQPQHF
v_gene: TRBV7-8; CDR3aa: CASSLGSGTEFNQPQHF
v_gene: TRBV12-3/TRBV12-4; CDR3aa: CASSLVQGRNQPQHF
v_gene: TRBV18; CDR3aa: CASSPPNRVGNTIYF
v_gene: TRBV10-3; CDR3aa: CAIGDRGNTEAFF
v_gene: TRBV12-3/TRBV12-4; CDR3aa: CASSVGRSFDYGYTF
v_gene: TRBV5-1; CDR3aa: CASSRDRGTEAFF
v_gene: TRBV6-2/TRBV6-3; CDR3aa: CASSYSPDRADYGYTF
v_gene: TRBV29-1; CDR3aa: CSVSNRGRGYTF
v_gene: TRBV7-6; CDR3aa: CASSFRHSQETQYF
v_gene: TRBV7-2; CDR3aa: CACVRDSGNEQFF
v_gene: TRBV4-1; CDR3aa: CASSQGFKGAPQGFYGYTF
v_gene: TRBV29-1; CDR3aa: CSASARNEQFF
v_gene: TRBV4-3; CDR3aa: CASSHGAGGMDTQYF
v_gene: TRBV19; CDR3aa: CATKGGTEAFF
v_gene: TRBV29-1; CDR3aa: CSVIGNEQYF
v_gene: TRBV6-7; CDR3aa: CASSYRTQTGSYEQYF
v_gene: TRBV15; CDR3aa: CATSPRTGDEAFF